A selection of T cell receptor beta chains follows, all from one sample in a study of blood T cell repertoires in COVID-19. Repertoires were generated with immunoSEQ multiplex PCR, while TCRdb's copy carries only in-frame clones and drops some. The sample includes roughly 380,000 clones, around 84% of them seen just once. Sequencing used peripheral blood. These receptors originate from a human donor with acute or convalescent COVID-19. The donor label of this sample is uncertain. CDR3s include the opening cysteine and the closing phenylalanine or tryptophan. A D gene is named only where the DNA matches it firmly. Some rows have no size entry. The others give once, few or many, or a class for an expanded clone.

13,-,-,TRBV7-2,TRBJ2-7,CASSTQNAGEQYF,TGTGCCAGCAGCACCCAAAACGCAGGGGAGCAGTACTTC
12,-,-,TRBV6-6,TRBJ2-7,CASTTTGDEQYF,TGTGCCAGCACTACGACGGGGGACGAGCAGTACTTC
16,TRBD1,-,TRBV6-5,TRBJ1-2,CASSYHGTGKGYGYTF,TGTGCCAGCAGTTACCACGGGACAGGGAAGGGGTATGGCTACACCTTC
16,TRBD1,-,TRBV27,TRBJ2-1,CASSLAGQGFVGEQFF,TGTGCCAGCTCCCTAGCCGGACAGGGATTTGTGGGTGAGCAGTTCTTC
15,-,-,TRBV6-1,TRBJ1-5,CASSDQGMPNQPQHF,TGTGCCAGCAGTGATCAGGGGATGCCCAATCAGCCCCAGCATTTT
18,TRBD1,-,TRBV4-2,TRBJ2-2,CASSQEMPTGWSAGELFF,TGTGCCAGCAGCCAAGAGATGCCGACAGGGTGGAGCGCCGGGGAGCTGTTTTTT
14,-,once,TRBV19,TRBJ2-5,CASSSGGQRGTQYF,TGTGCCAGTAGTTCGGGAGGACAGAGAGGGACCCAGTACTTC
16,-,-,TRBV21-1,TRBJ1-5,CASSETQGASNQPQHF,TGTGCCAGCAGCGAGACACAGGGGGCTAGCAATCAGCCCCAGCATTTT
15,-,-,TRBV16,TRBJ2-1,CASSPGRGDYNEQFF,TGTGCCAGCAGCCCCGGCAGGGGAGACTACAATGAGCAGTTCTTC
13,-,-,TRBV19,TRBJ1-5,CASSWQSNQPQHF,TGTGCCAGTAGTTGGCAGAGCAATCAGCCCCAGCATTTT
15,TRBD1,few,TRBV6-5,TRBJ1-6,CASSYSRQGGSPLHF,TGTGCCAGCAGTTATTCCAGACAGGGAGGATCACCCCTCCACTTT
13,TRBD1,-,TRBV5-4,TRBJ2-3,CASSIQGGDTQYF,TGTGCCAGCAGCATACAGGGGGGAGATACGCAGTATTTT
16,-,-,TRBV5-1,TRBJ2-3,CASSLVLSGGPSTQYF,TGCGCCAGCAGCTTGGTTTTGAGTGGAGGGCCCTCCACGCAGTATTTT
14,-,-,TRBV7-9,TRBJ1-2,CASSLAGQGKGYTF,TGTGCCAGCAGCTTAGCCGGGCAGGGGAAAGGCTACACCTTC
15,-,-,TRBV7-6,TRBJ2-3,CASSLAGGETDTQYF,TGTGCCAGCAGCTTAGCGGGCGGGGAAACAGATACGCAGTATTTT
14,-,many,TRBV4-1,TRBJ1-1,CASSQVSGTTEAFF,TGCGCCAGCAGCCAAGTCTCGGGAACCACTGAAGCTTTCTTT
13,TRBD1,-,TRBV6-5,TRBJ2-7,CASRGQVWGEQYF,TGTGCCAGCAGGGGACAGGTCTGGGGGGAGCAGTACTTC
14,-,-,TRBV5-1,TRBJ2-7,CASSLVLGGNEQYF,TGCGCCAGCAGCTTGGTTCTCGGGGGTAACGAGCAGTACTTC
14,-,-,TRBV11-3,TRBJ2-1,CASSTGASYNEQFF,TGTGCCAGCAGCACGGGAGCCTCCTACAATGAGCAGTTCTTC
14,TRBD1,-,TRBV11-2,TRBJ1-4,CASSSDRGLEKLFF,TGTGCCAGCAGCTCGGACAGGGGGCTTGAAAAACTGTTTTTT
13,TRBD1,-,TRBV19,TRBJ1-2,CASKTGDNYGYTF,TGTGCCAGTAAAACAGGGGATAACTATGGCTACACCTTC
14,-,-,TRBV11-2,TRBJ1-3,CASSIWTPGNTIYF,TGTGCCAGCAGCATATGGACACCTGGAAACACCATATATTTT
14,-,few,TRBV27,TRBJ1-5,CASSLYRANQPQHF,TGTGCCAGCAGTTTATACAGGGCCAATCAGCCCCAGCATTTT
12,-,few,TRBV7-9,TRBJ1-2,CASSLAPGGYTF,TGTGCCAGCAGCTTAGCCCCAGGGGGCTACACCTTC
12,-,-,TRBV5-6,TRBJ2-3,CASSLGGDTQYF,TGTGCCAGCAGCTTAGGCGGGGATACGCAGTATTTT
13,-,-,TRBV12-3/TRBV12-4,TRBJ1-2,CASSMTDNYGYTF,TGTGCCAGCAGCATGACAGATAACTATGGCTACACCTTC